Reported below is one T cell receptor beta chain. The germline V and J ends were trimmed by 0 bases and 7 bases, with 7 bases remaining between them. CDR3 length: 13 amino acids. Germline V lookup: CDR1 LNHDA, CDR2 SQIVND (reference sequence). This specimen belongs to a study of T cell responses to AZD1222 COVID-19 vaccine. The method was immunoSEQ multiplex PCR; TCRdb's version includes in-frame clones alone and lacks a portion of them. The table lists roughly 200,000 clones, approximately 90% of them singletons, with about 1.8% in the top ten. This clonotype was obtained from an adult who received the AZD1222 COVID-19 vaccine. This chain connects TRBV19 to TRBJ1-5; D not certain. The sequenced sample was peripheral blood, obtained 28 days after the second AZD1222 dose. Here the CDR3 reads CASSIDGYQPQHF. The CDR3 DNA sequence: TGTGCCAGTAGTATAGACGGGTACCAGCCCCAGCATTTT.